This TCR beta chain was identified during a study of blood T cell repertoires in COVID-19. As for the study in general: Both acute and convalescent COVID-19 samples were obtained from the United States, Italy and Spain.

In the source study's methods: Using reference gene primer amplification, nucleated cell counts were estimated. Repertoires were generated with immunoSEQ multiplex PCR, while TCRdb's copy carries only in-frame clones and drops some. V, J and clone size reflect that table, while D and trimming were determined from the DNA. Here the sample spans about 300,000 clones, approximately 91% being singletons. Germline V lookup: CDR1 MRHNA, CDR2 SNTAGT. The CDR3 totals 13 residues. The V end was cut by 4 bases, the J end by 4 bases, with 10 bases between. Enrollees, 18 to 89 years old, lived in 25 or so US areas. The study assigned cohorts using participant-reported clinical history.

The chain has TRBV6-4 and TRBJ1-2, with D perhaps matching TRBD1 (5 bases). The sequenced material came from PBMCs or T cells enriched from blood (not recorded which). This sequence originates from a man aged 60-69 years who had recovered from COVID-19. The CDR3 DNA reads as TGTGCCAGCAGTGTGCAGGGAACCTATGGCTACACCTTC. Residues: CASSVQGTYGYTF.